Sequencing of this T cell receptor (beta chain) was carried out in a study of blood T cells in healthy people across ages. In this sample, this clonotype turned up many times. Deletions cut 3 bases from V and 3 bases from J, with 17 bases between. CDR1 is SQVTM, CDR2 ANQGSEA, per germline. The CDR3 runs 15 residues. Primers used in a second PCR of roughly 7 to 11 cycles were a sample-barcoded 5' primer and a J-beta primer mix. MiXCR was run by TCRdb on the 5' RACE reads, yielding one entry per CDR3 protein. The repertoire holds some 640,000 distinct CDR3 sequences, with approximately 49% as singletons.

This receptor was identified in a woman between 55 and 75 years old in good health. The chain joins TRBV29-1 to TRBJ2-5; the D gene is possibly TRBD2 (5 bases). The sequencing input was blood. The CDR3 coding sequence is TGCAGCGTTGATGGGCTAAACTTCGGGGAAGAGACCCAGTACTTC. Its translation: CSVDGLNFGEETQYF.